These 30 T cell receptor beta chains came from one sample sequenced in a study of blood T cell repertoires in COVID-19 (dated by TCRdb to 2018 to 2020). Library preparation was by the immunoSEQ multiplex PCR assay. Here the immuneACCESS table is served through TCRdb, limited to in-frame sequences with V and J called. Missing clones are a known gap in these copies; in checked studies unresolved V genes cover under half, and the rest lacks a known reason. The sample records almost 400,000 clones, 88% of which are singletons. The ten largest clones represent about 0.89% of the sample. What was sequenced was PBMCs or T cells enriched from blood (not recorded which). These TCRs come from a woman in her 30s with acute COVID-19.

The rearrangement joins TRBV18 to TRBJ1-1; a weak D match, TRBD1 (6 bases). Trimming left V 3 bases short and J 7 bases short, with 18 bases between. Germline assignment: CDR1 KGHSH and CDR2 LQKENI. This CDR3 is built from 15 residues. This CDR3 reads CASSPVLTGTHEAFF. Here the CDR3 DNA reads TGTGCCAGCTCACCGGTTCTCACAGGGACCCATGAAGCTTTCTTT.

J is TRBJ2-7 and V is TRBV7-3, with TRBD2 matching 7 bases. CDR1 and CDR2 (germline): SGHTA, FQGTGA. The ends lost 3 bases at V and 4 bases at J; junction bases unmatched: 3. This CDR3 spans 13 amino acids. The CDR3 DNA is TGTGCCAGCAGCTTCAGCGGGGAGTACGAGCAGTACTTC. Its translation: CASSFSGEYEQYF.

The rearrangement links TRBV5-5 to TRBJ2-7; a possible D gene is TRBD1 (6 bases). CDR3 length: 12 residues. The germline gives CDR1 SGHKS, CDR2 YYEKEE (reference sequence). Trimming removed 3 bases at V and 3 bases at J, with 7 bases between. CDR3 loop: CASSSQGYEQYF. The DNA of the CDR3 is TGTGCCAGCAGCTCACAGGGCTACGAGCAGTACTTC.

The chain carries TRBV9 and TRBJ2-5; 9 bases fit TRBD2. The CDR3 is made up of 16 amino acids. V was clipped by 0 bases and J by 1 base; unmatched bases: 4. Germline V gene data show CDR1 as SGDLS and CDR2 as YYNGEE. The CDR3 reads CASSVGGLATQETQYF. The CDR3 DNA sequence: TGTGCCAGCAGCGTAGGTGGACTAGCGACCCAAGAGACCCAGTACTTC.

The chain carries TRBV7-8 and TRBJ1-3; 8 nucleotides align to TRBD1. The V and J ends lost 5 bases and 1 base, in that order; junction bases with no gene match: 7. Per the germline V gene, CDR1 is SGHVS and CDR2 is FQNEAQ. This CDR3 has 16 amino acids. For the CDR3, the DNA is TGTGCCAGCAGCCCTACTACAGGGGGATCTGGAAACACCATATATTTT. Amino acid sequence: CASSPTTGGSGNTIYF.

This chain links TRBV5-1 with TRBJ2-2, with D hard to call. The germline CDR1 and CDR2 sequences are SGHRS and YFSETQ. CDR3 size: 14 residues. V was cut by 0 bases and J by 4 bases, with 7 bases left in between. CDR3 sequence reads: CASSLAPSTGELFF. The CDR3 coding sequence is TGCGCCAGCAGCTTGGCACCGAGCACCGGGGAGCTGTTTTTT.

The chain is built from TRBV30 and TRBJ1-6, with D possibly TRBD1 on 6 matching bases. The V and J ends lost 4 bases and 0 bases respectively, with 10 bases between them. The CDR3 covers 15 residues. The germline V gene has CDR1 GTSNPN and CDR2 SVGIG (reference sequence). The CDR3: CAWKGGSSYNSPLHF. In DNA, the CDR3 is TGTGCCTGGAAGGGGGGGAGCTCCTATAATTCACCCCTCCACTTT.

In this sample, this clone turned up once. The chain carries TRBV24-1 and TRBJ1-3; 7 bases align to TRBD1. CDR1 and CDR2 from the germline V gene are KGHDR and SFDVKD. This CDR3 has 13 amino acids. V shed 6 bases, J shed 4 bases, and the junction held 2 bases outside the gene matches. CDR3 sequence reads: CATSPTGGNTIYF. CDR3 bases: TGTGCCACCAGTCCGACAGGGGGAAACACCATATATTTT.

To note about this clone: One junction end disagrees with the germline gene, perhaps due to a read error. This sequence joins TRBV7-3 and TRBJ2-1, with no clear D. Germline V gene sequence: CDR1 SGHTA, CDR2 FQGTGA. This CDR3 comprises 14 residues. The CDR3, as DNA: TGTGCCAGCAGGTTAACGGGCCCCATCGATGAGCAGTTCTTC. Amino acid sequence: CASRLTGPIDEQFF.

The V gene is TRBV15, the J gene TRBJ2-1; TRBD2 matches 7 bases. The germline gives CDR1 LNHNV, CDR2 YYDKDF (reference sequence). The CDR3 is made up of 15 amino acids. The V and J ends lost 10 bases and 4 bases, in that order; junction bases with no gene match: 13. The CDR3 nucleotides read TGTGCCATAATGGGCCCGGGGGGTCCTTACAATGAGCAGTTCTTC. Its protein product is CAIMGPGGPYNEQFF.

The chain combines TRBV24-1 with TRBJ1-5; perhaps TRBD1 as D (5 bases). CDR1 KGHDR and CDR2 SFDVKD come from the germline V gene. The CDR3 is made up of 13 amino acids. Trimming pared 5 bases from V and 7 bases from J, leaving 11 bases between. The CDR3, as DNA: TGTGCCACCAGTGGCCAGGGTGGGCAGCCCCAGCATTTT. It codes for CATSGQGGQPQHF.

V usage is TRBV2 and J usage is TRBJ2-2; TRBD1 matches 8 bases. Germline V gene lookup returns CDR1 SNHLY and CDR2 FYNNEI. The CDR3 covers 14 residues. V shed 3 bases and J 6 bases; nucleotides not matched to a gene: 3. The DNA of the CDR3 is TGTGCCAGCAGTGATCGGACAGGGCCCGGGGAGCTGTTTTTT. It yields the protein CASSDRTGPGELFF.

This chain uses TRBV2 with TRBJ2-2, with TRBD1 as a possible D gene (5 bases). Between the trimmed V and J ends, which lost 6 bases and 1 base, there was a span of 12 bases. The CDR3 runs 15 residues. Germline CDR1 is SNHLY and CDR2 is FYNNEI. The CDR3 spells CASSRDSKNTGELFF. The CDR3 DNA sequence: TGTGCCAGCAGCCGAGACAGCAAGAACACCGGGGAGCTGTTTTTT.

The J gene is TRBJ1-1, the V gene TRBV29-1, with D hard to call. The CDR3 is 13 residues long. The germline CDR1 and CDR2 sequences are SQVTM and ANQGSEA. Trimming took off 3 bases at V and 4 bases at J, with 12 bases between the two ends. CDR3 nucleotide sequence: TGCAGCGTTGAGGCCGGGGTAACCACTGAAGCTTTCTTT. Its translation is CSVEAGVTTEAFF.

The genes are TRBV18 and TRBJ1-1; 9 bases align to TRBD1. CDR1 and CDR2 from the germline V gene are KGHSH and LQKENI. The length of the CDR3 is 15 residues. V lost 6 bases and J lost 3; bases outside the gene matches: 8. The CDR3: CASSRGDRVDTEAFF. The CDR3 DNA sequence: TGTGCCAGCTCCCGCGGGGACAGGGTGGACACTGAAGCTTTCTTT. The entire variable domain, with the rest obtained from reference TRBV18 and TRBJ1-1, is as follows: NAGVMQNPRHLVRRRGQEARLRCSPMKGHSHVYWYRQLPEEGLKFMVYLQKENIIDESGMPKERFSAEFPKEGPSILRIQQVVRGDSAAYFCASSRGDRVDTEAFFGQGTRLTVV.

The chain links TRBV6-5 to TRBJ1-3; D uncertain. The V gene's germline CDR1 is MNHEY and CDR2 SVGAGI. Trimming took 0 bases from V and 11 from J, leaving 20 bases between them. This CDR3 has 16 residues. CDR3 amino acids: CASSYSVPGSWVAIYF. The CDR3 DNA is TGTGCCAGCAGTTACTCGGTCCCAGGCAGCTGGGTCGCCATATATTTT.

This clone was detected once. V is TRBV6-1 and J is TRBJ1-4, with D unclear. Germline V gene data show CDR1 as MNHNS and CDR2 as SASEGT. With 3 bases removed from V and 8 bases from J, the gap between germline ends came to 10 bases. The CDR3 has 13 residues. CDR3 amino acids: CASSDLGGEKLFF. For the CDR3, the DNA is TGTGCCAGCAGTGACCTCGGAGGAGAAAAACTGTTTTTT.

The V gene is TRBV24-1, the J gene TRBJ2-3, with D possibly TRBD1 on 5 matching bases. Per germline, CDR1 KGHDR and CDR2 SFDVKD. The V end lost 6 bases, the J end lost 0 bases, and 12 bases lay between the germline ends. This CDR3 spans 15 amino acids. The CDR3 sequence: CATSLAGPSTDTQYF. The CDR3 DNA sequence: TGTGCCACCAGTCTGGCAGGGCCTAGCACAGATACGCAGTATTTT.

The chain carries TRBV7-8 and TRBJ2-3, with TRBD2 identical over 7 bases. The trim removed 6 bases at V and 0 bases at J, leaving 3 bases unmatched. The CDR3 loop spans 14 amino acids. Germline V gene data show CDR1 as SGHVS and CDR2 as FQNEAQ. CDR3 in amino acids: CASRSGTSTDTQYF. The CDR3 DNA is TGTGCCAGCAGGAGCGGGACTAGCACAGATACGCAGTATTTT.

This sequence joins TRBV5-6 and TRBJ1-2, with D tentatively TRBD1 (5 bases). Germline CDR1 and CDR2: SGHDT and YYEEEE. This CDR3 contains 15 residues. Trimming cost V 4 bases and J 0 bases, with 13 bases left between them. CDR3 in DNA: TGTGCCAGCAGCCCGGGGGGGAAAACTAACTATGGCTACACCTTC. Protein product: CASSPGGKTNYGYTF.

The chain has TRBV6-2 or TRBV6-3 and TRBJ2-2; TRBD2 matches at 9 bases. Germline V gives CDR1 MNHEY, CDR2 SVGEGT. The CDR3 is 15 amino acids. With V trimmed by 4 bases and J by 5 bases, 5 bases remained unmatched. The CDR3 DNA follows: TGTGCCAGCAGTTGGCGGCTAGCGGGGACCGGGGAGCTGTTTTTT. It codes for CASSWRLAGTGELFF.

Comment on this clone: At one boundary the junction diverges from the germline segment, which might be a read error. The chain couples TRBV6-5 to TRBJ1-1; 9 bases align to TRBD1. CDR3 length: 15 amino acids. Germline CDR1 MNHEY, CDR2 SVGAGI. CDR3 nucleotides: TGTGCCAGCATTTACACCGGGACAGGGAATACTGAAGCTTTCTTT. Its translation: CASIYTGTGNTEAFF.

The rearrangement uses TRBV7-2 and TRBJ1-1; the D is unclear. Germline V gene sequence: CDR1 SGHTA, CDR2 FQGNSA. Trimming pared 1 base from V and 4 bases from J, leaving 7 bases between. The CDR3 is made up of 13 amino acids. CDR3 nucleotide sequence: TGTGCCAGCAGCTTAGAACGGGGCACTGAAGCTTTCTTT. It is translated as CASSLERGTEAFF.

This chain uses TRBV25-1 with TRBJ1-1; 8 bases are shared with TRBD1. Germline values: CDR1 MGHDK, CDR2 SYGVNS. The trim removed 4 bases at V and 1 base at J, leaving 8 bases unmatched. This CDR3 is built from 16 residues. The CDR3 coding sequence is TGTGCCAGCAGTGCAACCCCAGGGGGCCCGAACACTGAAGCTTTCTTT. Translation: CASSATPGGPNTEAFF.

CDR3 nucleotide sequence: TGCGCCAGCAGCTTGGAGAGGGGAGGCGGGGATGAGCAGTTCTTC. Its translation: CASSLERGGGDEQFF. The gene calls are TRBV5-1 and TRBJ2-1; a weak D match, TRBD2 (6 bases). Germline V lookup: CDR1 SGHRS, CDR2 YFSETQ. CDR3 length equals 15 residues. V gave up 0 bases and J gave up 8 bases, with 15 bases separating them.

The CDR3 sequence is CASSPGTGFFNEQFF. CDR3 DNA sequence: TGTGCCAGCAGCCCCGGGACAGGGTTTTTCAATGAGCAGTTCTTC. This sequence joins TRBV7-8 and TRBJ2-1; 9 nucleotides match TRBD1. J gave up 6 bases and V 5 bases, and 8 bases lay outside the gene matches. This CDR3 spans 15 amino acids. Germline CDR1 reads SGHVS; CDR2 reads FQNEAQ.

This chain uses TRBV9 with TRBJ2-7, with a weak D call TRBD1 (6 bases). CDR3 length: 14 amino acids. Germline V lookup: CDR1 SGDLS, CDR2 YYNGEE. V lost 4 bases and J 3 bases, leaving 14 bases between the germline ends. CDR3 bases: TGTGCCAGCAGCACAGGACAGCGAGGCTACGAGCAGTACTTC. Residues: CASSTGQRGYEQYF.

The chain combines TRBV3-1 (or the pseudogene TRBV3-2) with TRBJ2-5, with TRBD2 as a possible D gene (5 bases). With 5 bases removed from V and 1 base from J, the gap between germline ends came to 8 bases. CDR1 and CDR2 (germline): LGHDT, YNNKEL (reference sequence). This CDR3 has 13 amino acids. The DNA for the CDR3 is TGTGCCAGCAGCACCCGGGGCCAAGAGACCCAGTACTTC. Its protein product is CASSTRGQETQYF.

The genes are TRBV7-9 and TRBJ1-3; D not certain. V was clipped by 5 bases and J by 3 bases, with 8 bases between them. The CDR3 runs 13 residues. From germline, CDR1 is SEHNR and CDR2 FQNEAQ (reference sequence). In nucleotides, the CDR3 is TGTGCCAGCAGCCCAGGTAGTGGAAACACCATATATTTT. It yields the protein CASSPGSGNTIYF.

The genes are TRBV2 and TRBJ1-1; TRBD1 is a possible D gene (6 bases). The CDR3 runs to 13 residues. V shed 10 bases and J shed 5 bases, with 17 bases lying between them. Germline CDR1 and CDR2: SNHLY and FYNNEI. The CDR3: CATQGNTVTEAFF. CDR3 nucleotide sequence: TGTGCCACCCAGGGGAACACAGTGACTGAAGCTTTCTTT.